This T cell receptor beta chain was obtained from a study of post-analysis software for immune sequencing data. Study in general: Several disease courses (relapsing-remitting, secondary progressive and progressive-relapsing) of multiple sclerosis were included.

Trimming shortened V by 3 bases and J by 12 bases, and 19 bases separated the two germline ends. Germline CDR1 SEHNR, CDR2 FQNEAQ (reference sequence). CDR3 length equals 14 residues. Study-wide findings and caveats: F measure clustering grouped samples strongly by preparation batch. The five TRBV segments detected at higher frequency in patients than in controls included TRBV5-6, TRBV5-1 and TRBV20-1. Comparison with controls showed significantly lower normalized Chao1 diversity in multiple sclerosis patients.

Each TCR beta cDNA library carried unique molecular identifiers. T cells numbering roughly 1 to 10 million yielded a few hundred thousand cDNA molecules. Each CDR3 protein is one row after TCRdb ran MiXCR on the PCR reads. The data show roughly 620,000 distinct CDR3 sequences, about 40% seen once. A note on this clonotype: What it recognizes is unknown.

This chain links TRBV7-9 with TRBJ2-3; either TRBD1 or TRBD2 may fit D (8 bases each). The TCR was taken from a girl aged 5-17 years with multiple sclerosis. The sample taken for sequencing was blood. The CDR3 loop is CASSFNRGTRHQYF. The CDR3 nucleotides are TGTGCCAGCAGCTTTAACAGGGGGACTAGACATCAGTATTTT.